This entry lists 8 T cell receptor beta chains sequenced from one sample in a study of blood T cell repertoires in COVID-19. Repertoires were generated with immunoSEQ multiplex PCR, while TCRdb's copy carries only in-frame clones and drops some. This sample has about 66,000 clones, with around 80% found just once. Sequencing was done on a sample of peripheral blood. These TCRs come from a human donor in a cohort sampled during active COVID-19.

This clone was picked up a small number of times. The J gene is TRBJ1-2, the V gene TRBV6-1, with a tentative D call TRBD1 (5 bases). Germline CDR1 MNHNS, CDR2 SASEGT. V lost 3 bases, J lost 4 bases, and 6 bases lay in between. The CDR3 runs to 12 residues. CDR3 region: CASSDQGYGYTF. The CDR3 DNA sequence: TGTGCCAGCAGTGACCAGGGCTATGGCTACACCTTC.

This clone was counted between two and nine times. V is TRBV18 and J is TRBJ2-7; D is unclear. This CDR3 is 14 amino acids long. V was trimmed by 3 bases and J by 7 bases, leaving 16 bases between them. Germline-derived CDR1 and CDR2 are KGHSH and LQKENI. The chain's CDR3 is CASSPSQLRQEQYF. The CDR3, as DNA: TGTGCCAGCTCACCCTCCCAGCTGAGGCAAGAGCAGTACTTC. Based on the CDR3 plus reference TRBV18 and TRBJ2-7, the full variable domain is NAGVMQNPRHLVRRRGQEARLRCSPMKGHSHVYWYRQLPEEGLKFMVYLQKENIIDESGMPKERFSAEFPKEGPSILRIQQVVRGDSAAYFCASSPSQLRQEQYFGPGTRLTVT.

The genes are TRBV18 and TRBJ1-2; the D gene is possibly TRBD1 (6 bases). V was clipped by 3 bases and J by 2 bases, with 10 bases between them. Germline loops: CDR1 KGHSH, CDR2 LQKENI. This CDR3 has 14 residues. The CDR3 here is CASSPDRNNYGYTF. As DNA, the CDR3 is TGTGCCAGCTCACCCGACAGGAACAACTATGGCTACACCTTC. Full variable domain (outside the CDR3, taken from reference TRBV18 and TRBJ1-2): NAGVMQNPRHLVRRRGQEARLRCSPMKGHSHVYWYRQLPEEGLKFMVYLQKENIIDESGMPKERFSAEFPKEGPSILRIQQVVRGDSAAYFCASSPDRNNYGYTFGSGTRLTVV.

The genes are TRBV2 and TRBJ2-7; 7 positions agree with TRBD2. CDR1 is SNHLY and CDR2 is FYNNEI in the germline V gene. The CDR3 totals 15 residues. J was trimmed by 5 bases and V by 6 bases; bases with no gene match: 13. CDR3 bases: TGTGCCAGCAGGGAACTCGCGGGAGTACCGAACGAGCAGTACTTC. It is translated as CASRELAGVPNEQYF.

This sequence joins TRBV6-2 or TRBV6-3 and TRBJ1-3, with a weak D call TRBD1 (5 bases). The CDR3 spans 15 residues. The germline V and J ends were trimmed by 5 bases and 0 bases, with 11 bases remaining between them. Germline V lookup: CDR1 MNHEY, CDR2 SVGEGT. The CDR3 coding sequence is TGTGCCAGCAGTAAACAGGTGTACTCTGGAAACACCATATATTTT. Protein product: CASSKQVYSGNTIYF.

The chain joins TRBV5-6 to TRBJ2-1; the match to TRBD2 covers 16 bases. Germline V gene sequence: CDR1 SGHDT, CDR2 YYEEEE. With V trimmed by 4 bases and J by 3 bases, 10 bases remained unmatched. The CDR3 consists of 19 residues. Here the CDR3 reads CASSPPGLAGGGLYNEQFF. In DNA form, the CDR3 reads TGTGCCAGCAGCCCGCCGGGACTAGCGGGAGGGGGGCTCTACAATGAGCAGTTCTTC.

A few counts support this clone. This sequence joins TRBV28 and TRBJ2-7; no clear D. Trimming left V 3 bases short and J 1 base short, with 13 bases between. This CDR3 spans 15 amino acids. Germline lookup yields CDR1 MDHEN and CDR2 SYDVKM. The CDR3 here is CASSLFGKRSYEQYF. Written as DNA, the CDR3 is TGTGCCAGCAGTTTGTTCGGTAAGAGATCCTACGAGCAGTACTTC.

The rearrangement links TRBV11-3 to TRBJ2-7; weak D call: TRBD1 (6 bases). CDR1 and CDR2 from the germline V gene are SGHNT and YENEEA. The CDR3 length is 14 residues. The V and J ends lost 5 bases and 3 bases respectively, with 14 bases between them. The CDR3 reads CASSRTGSHYEQYF. CDR3 bases: TGTGCCAGCAGCCGAACAGGGTCTCACTACGAGCAGTACTTC.